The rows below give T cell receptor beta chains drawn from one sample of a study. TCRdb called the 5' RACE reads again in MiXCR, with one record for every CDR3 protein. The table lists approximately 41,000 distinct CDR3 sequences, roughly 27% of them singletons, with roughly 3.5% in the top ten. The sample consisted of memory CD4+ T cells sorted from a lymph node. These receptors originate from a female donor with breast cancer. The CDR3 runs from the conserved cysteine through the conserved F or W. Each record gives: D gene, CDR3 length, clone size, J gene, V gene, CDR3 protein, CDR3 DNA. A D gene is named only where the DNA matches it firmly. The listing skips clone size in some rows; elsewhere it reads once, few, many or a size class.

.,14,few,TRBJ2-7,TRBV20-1,CSASGSRRPYEQYF,TGCAGTGCTAGTGGCAGCCGAAGGCCCTACGAGCAGTACTTC
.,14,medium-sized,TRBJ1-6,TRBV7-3,CASSLRGTGSPLHF,TGTGCCAGCAGCTTACGCGGGACGGGTTCACCCCTCCACTTT
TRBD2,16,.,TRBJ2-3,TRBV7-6,CASSRSSGGRTDTQYF,TGTGCCAGCAGCCGTAGTAGCGGGGGGCGCACAGATACGCAGTATTTT
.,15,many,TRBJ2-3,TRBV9,CASSVVASGTDTQYF,TGTGCCAGCAGCGTAGTAGCTAGCGGCACAGATACGCAGTATTTT
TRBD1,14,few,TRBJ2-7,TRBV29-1,CSVDHGTVPYEQYF,TGCAGCGTTGATCACGGGACAGTCCCCTACGAGCAGTACTTC
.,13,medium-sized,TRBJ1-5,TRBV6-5,CASSAGRDQPQHF,TGTGCCAGCAGCGCAGGGAGAGATCAGCCCCAGCATTTT
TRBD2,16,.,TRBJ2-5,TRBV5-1,CASSLGIAGNQETQYF,TGCGCCAGCAGCTTGGGTATAGCGGGGAACCAAGAGACCCAGTACTTC
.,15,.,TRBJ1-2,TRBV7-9,CASSLGPGGYYGYTF,TGTGCCAGCAGCTTGGGCCCTGGGGGTTACTATGGCTACACCTTC
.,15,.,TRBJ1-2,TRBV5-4,CASSQDQGQDYGYTF,TGTGCCAGCAGCCAAGACCAGGGGCAGGACTATGGCTACACCTTC
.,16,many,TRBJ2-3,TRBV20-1,CSAKPSRAGFPDTQYF,TGCAGTGCTAAACCCTCCCGGGCGGGGTTTCCAGATACGCAGTATTTT
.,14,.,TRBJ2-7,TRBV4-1,CTSSQDGRPYEQYF,TGCACCAGCAGCCAAGACGGGCGCCCCTACGAGCAGTACTTC
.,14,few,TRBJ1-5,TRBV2,CASSELQGGQPQHF,TGTGCCAGCAGTGAGCTCCAGGGAGGTCAGCCCCAGCATTTT
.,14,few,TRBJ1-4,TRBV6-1,CASTPGTTNEKLFF,TGTGCCAGCACCCCCGGCACAACTAATGAAAAACTGTTTTTT
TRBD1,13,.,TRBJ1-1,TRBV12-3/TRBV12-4,CASRRNRGPEAFF,TGTGCCAGCCGACGAAACAGGGGCCCTGAAGCTTTCTTT
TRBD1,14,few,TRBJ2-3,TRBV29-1,CSVYGTGGPDTQYF,TGCAGCGTTTACGGGACAGGGGGCCCAGATACGCAGTATTTT
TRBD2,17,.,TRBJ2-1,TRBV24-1,CATSDPGTSGGAGEQFF,TGTGCCACCAGTGATCCCGGGACTAGCGGGGGGGCAGGTGAGCAGTTCTTC
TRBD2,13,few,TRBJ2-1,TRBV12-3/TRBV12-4,CASRSGGGNEQFF,TGTGCCAGCAGGAGCGGGGGAGGGAATGAGCAGTTCTTC
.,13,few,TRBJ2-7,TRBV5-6,CASSFLGRYEQYF,TGTGCCAGCAGCTTTCTGGGGAGATACGAGCAGTACTTC
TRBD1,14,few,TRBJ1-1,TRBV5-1,CASSLDRGNTEAFF,TGCGCCAGCAGCTTGGACAGGGGGAACACTGAAGCTTTCTTT
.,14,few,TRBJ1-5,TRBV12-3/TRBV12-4,CASSLAISNQPQHF,TGTGCCAGCAGTTTAGCCATTAGCAATCAGCCCCAGCATTTT
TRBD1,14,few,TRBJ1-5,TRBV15,CATSGTGSRQPQHF,TGTGCCACCAGCGGGACAGGGTCGCGTCAGCCCCAGCATTTT
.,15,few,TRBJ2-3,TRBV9,CASSGLAFLTDTQYF,TGTGCCAGCAGCGGCTTAGCCTTCCTCACAGATACGCAGTATTTT
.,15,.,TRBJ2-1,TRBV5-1,CASSFTGTEINEQFF,TGCGCCAGCAGCTTTACCGGGACGGAGATCAATGAGCAGTTCTTC
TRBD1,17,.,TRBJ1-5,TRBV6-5,CASSSRQGSISNQPQHF,TGTGCCAGCAGTTCCCGACAGGGTTCCATTAGCAATCAGCCCCAGCATTTT
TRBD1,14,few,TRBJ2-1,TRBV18,CASYRDRDFNEQFF,TGTGCCAGCTACCGGGACAGGGATTTCAATGAGCAGTTCTTC
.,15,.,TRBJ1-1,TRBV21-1,CASDPGTGLLTEAFF,TGTGCCAGTGACCCCGGGACAGGACTCCTCACTGAAGCTTTCTTT
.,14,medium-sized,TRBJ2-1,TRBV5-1,CASSLRGPHNEQFF,TGCGCCAGCAGCTTGAGGGGACCCCACAATGAGCAGTTCTTC
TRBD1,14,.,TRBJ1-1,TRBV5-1,CAGRLTGADTEAFF,TGCGCCGGCAGACTGACAGGGGCGGACACTGAAGCTTTCTTT
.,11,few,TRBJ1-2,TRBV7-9,CASSSTLGYTF,TGTGCCAGCAGCTCCACTCTGGGCTACACCTTC
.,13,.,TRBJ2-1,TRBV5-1,CAGSNGAHNEQFF,TGCGCCGGCAGCAATGGGGCACACAATGAGCAGTTCTTC
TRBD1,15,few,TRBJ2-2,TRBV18,CASSPGQVDTGELFF,TGTGCCAGCTCACCGGGACAGGTCGACACCGGGGAGCTGTTTTTT
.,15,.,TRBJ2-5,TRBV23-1,CAGSQCEGVRETQYF,TGCGCCGGCAGTCAATGCGAGGGAGTAAGAGAGACCCAGTACTTC
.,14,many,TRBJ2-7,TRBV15,CATSGKRASYEQYF,TGTGCCACCAGTGGAAAGCGGGCCTCCTACGAGCAGTACTTC
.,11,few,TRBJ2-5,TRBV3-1,CASSLGMAQYF,TGTGCCAGCAGCCTCGGAATGGCCCAGTACTTC
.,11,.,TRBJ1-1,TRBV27,CASSKTGEAFF,TGTGCCAGCAGTAAGACAGGAGAGGCTTTCTTT
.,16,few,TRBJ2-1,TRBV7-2,CASSLGMQGTGNEQFF,TGTGCCAGCAGCTTAGGGATGCAGGGAACGGGAAATGAGCAGTTCTTC
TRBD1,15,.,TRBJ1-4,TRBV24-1,CATSDPGTGGEKLFF,TGTGCCACCAGTGATCCCGGGACAGGGGGTGAAAAACTGTTTTTT
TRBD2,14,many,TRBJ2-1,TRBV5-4,CASRRGGSYNEQFF,TGTGCCAGCAGACGGGGGGGCTCCTACAATGAGCAGTTCTTC
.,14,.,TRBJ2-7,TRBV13,CASSLGQGGYEQYF,TGTGCCAGCAGCTTAGGCCAAGGGGGCTACGAGCAGTACTTC
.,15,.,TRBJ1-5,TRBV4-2,CAGSQAGTSNQPQHF,TGTGCCGGCAGCCAAGCGGGAACATCCAATCAGCCCCAGCATTTT